The 9 T cell receptor beta chains listed next were all sequenced from one sample in a study of early T cells in non-severe SARS-CoV-2 infection. TCRdb re-called the 5' RACE reads through MiXCR, storing one row per CDR3 protein. The sample gives about 43,000 distinct CDR3 sequences, 11% of which show up once; 8% to 10% is in the top ten. Sequencing used whole blood. All receptors derive from an adult who was a healthcare worker with PCR-confirmed SARS-CoV-2 infection or an uninfected control (not recorded which).

The chain combines TRBV18 with TRBJ2-1; 8 bases are shared with TRBD1. The CDR3 length is 16 residues. After removal of 0 bases from V and 2 bases from J, the junction contained 3 bases not matched to a gene. Germline V gives CDR1 KGHSH, CDR2 LQKENI. The CDR3 protein is CASSPPTDRAYNEQFF. The CDR3 DNA reads TGTGCCAGCTCACCACCCACGGACAGGGCCTACAATGAGCAGTTCTTC.

CDR3 protein: CAATGGVTGELFF. The CDR3 DNA reads as TGTGCCGCAACCGGGGGGGTAACCGGGGAGCTGTTTTTT. The chain uses TRBV12-3 or TRBV12-4 and TRBJ2-2; 8 bases line up with TRBD2. The CDR3 runs to 13 residues. Trimming took 11 bases from V and 5 from J; bases not matched to a gene: 7.

This clonotype qualifies as medium-sized. This sequence joins TRBV9 and TRBJ1-5; D unresolved. The ends were cut back, 4 bases at V and 0 bases at J, with 8 bases in the middle. Germline values: CDR1 SGDLS, CDR2 YYNGEE. The CDR3 is made up of 14 amino acids. The CDR3 is CASSPGVSNQPQHF. The CDR3 coding sequence is TGTGCCAGCAGCCCGGGAGTTAGCAATCAGCCCCAGCATTTT.

This sequence joins TRBV7-3 and TRBJ1-2; a weak D match, TRBD1 (5 bases). Deletions cut 5 bases from V and 7 bases from J, with 14 bases between. The CDR3 runs 13 residues. Germline CDR1 SGHTA, CDR2 FQGTGA. The CDR3 nucleotides read TGTGCCAGCAGCGCCGGGACGCGCGGTGGCTACACCTTC. This translates into CASSAGTRGGYTF. The full variable domain, completed using reference TRBV7-3 and TRBJ1-2, is GAGVSQTPSNKVTEKGKYVELRCDPISGHTALYWYRQSLGQGPEFLIYFQGTGAADDSGLPNDRFFAVRPEGSVSTLKIQRTERGDSAVYLCASSAGTRGGYTFGSGTRLTVV.

The chain employs TRBV5-4 and TRBJ2-1; 14 bases are a match to TRBD2. The J segment lost 6 bases and the V segment lost 5 bases, leaving 1 base of the junction unmatched. This CDR3 spans 14 amino acids. Germline V gene sequence: CDR1 SGHNT, CDR2 YYREEE (reference sequence). As DNA, the CDR3 is TGTGCCAGCAGGGGGACTAGCGGGGGCAATGAGCAGTTCTTC. Its protein product is CASRGTSGGNEQFF. The full variable domain, its missing parts supplied by reference TRBV5-4 and TRBJ2-1, is ETGVTQSPTHLIKTRGQQVTLRCSSQSGHNTVSWYQQALGQGPQFIFQYYREEENGRGNFPPRFSGLQFPNYSSELNVNALELDDSALYLCASRGTSGGNEQFFGPGTRLTVL.

This clonotype was seen at least ten times. The chain recombines TRBV20-1 with TRBJ2-7; no reliable D call. Trimming pared 0 bases from V and 6 bases from J, leaving 18 bases between. In germline, CDR1 is DFQATT, CDR2 SNEGSKA (reference sequence). The CDR3 length is 15 residues. Here the CDR3 DNA reads TGCAGTGCTAGAGATAGAGCCCGGCTGGGTCTCGAGCAGTACTTC. This encodes CSARDRARLGLEQYF.

This chain's CDR3 is CSARTVNSGNTIYF. DNA for the CDR3: TGCAGCGCCCGAACTGTTAACTCTGGAAACACCATATATTTT. The J gene is TRBJ1-3, the V gene TRBV29-1; D gene uncertain. CDR1 is SQVTM, CDR2 ANQGSEA, per germline. V was shortened by 7 bases and J by 0 bases, with 13 bases between the two germline ends. The CDR3 consists of 14 residues.

V is TRBV7-9 and J is TRBJ2-7, with a weak D call TRBD2 (6 bases). The germline V gene encodes CDR1 SEHNR and CDR2 FQNEAQ (reference sequence). Trimming took 5 bases from V and 7 from J, leaving 21 bases between them. This CDR3 region has 15 residues. For the CDR3, the DNA is TGTGCCAGCAGCCCCGGGGGTAGTAGGACATGGGAGCAGTACTTC. This codes for CASSPGGSRTWEQYF.

The chain carries TRBV6-2 or TRBV6-3 and TRBJ2-7; D is perhaps TRBD1 (6 bases). CDR3 length: 14 amino acids. V was clipped by 5 bases and J by 7 bases, with 18 bases between them. Germline CDR1 and CDR2: MNHEY and SVGEGT. This CDR3 is CASSPMGALREQYF. CDR3 in DNA: TGTGCCAGCAGTCCCATGGGGGCACTACGGGAGCAGTACTTC.